This T cell receptor (beta chain) was recorded in a study of early T cells in non-severe SARS-CoV-2 infection. V shed 6 bases, J shed 4 bases, and the junction held 11 bases outside the gene matches. The CDR3 sequence is 14 residues long. Germline CDR1 and CDR2: DFQATT and SNEGSKA (reference sequence). This clonotype was detected ten times or more. TCRdb ran MiXCR on the 5' RACE reads and lists one entry per CDR3 protein. In the table there are 60,000 to 65,000 distinct CDR3 sequences, 9.5% to 15% of which are singletons. The clonotype was recovered from an adult who was a healthcare worker with PCR-confirmed SARS-CoV-2 infection or an uninfected control (not recorded which). Sequenced sample: whole blood. The V gene is TRBV20-1, the J gene TRBJ1-2, with TRBD1 matching over 7 bases. Here the CDR3 reads CSAATGFFSYGYTF. Written as DNA, the CDR3 is TGCAGTGCGGCGACAGGGTTCTTTTCCTATGGCTACACCTTC.